What follows are 24 T cell receptor beta chains derived from one specimen sequenced in a study of blood T cell repertoires in COVID-19. Sequencing was performed with immunoSEQ multiplex PCR; in TCRdb, only in-frame clones are kept and a portion is missing. The sample has a few hundred thousand clones, roughly 80% seen once. The sample taken for sequencing was PBMCs or T cells enriched from blood (not recorded which). The receptor source for this set is a woman in her fifties or sixties who had recovered from COVID-19.

The J gene is TRBJ2-3, the V gene TRBV9; 7 bases align to TRBD1. The V and J ends lost 1 base and 0 bases, in that order; junction bases with no gene match: 5. The CDR3 covers 16 residues. CDR1 is SGDLS, CDR2 YYNGEE, per germline. The CDR3 DNA reads as TGTGCCAGCAGCGTACGCCAGGGGGTTAGCACAGATACGCAGTATTTT. The encoded protein is CASSVRQGVSTDTQYF. Full variable domain (missing parts from reference TRBV9 and TRBJ2-3): DSGVTQTPKHLITATGQRVTLRCSPRSGDLSVYWYQQSLDQGLQFLIQYYNGEERAKGNILERFSAQQFPDLHSELNLSSLELGDSALYFCASSVRQGVSTDTQYFGPGTRLTVL.

The chain combines TRBV5-4 with TRBJ2-1, with D possibly matching TRBD2 (6 bases). With 0 bases removed from V and 2 bases from J, the gap between germline ends came to 12 bases. The germline CDR1 and CDR2 sequences are SGHNT and YYREEE (reference sequence). The length of the CDR3 is 16 residues. CDR3 in DNA: TGTGCCAGCAGCTTGGTGCCCGGGAGTACCTACAATGAGCAGTTCTTC. This codes for CASSLVPGSTYNEQFF. The complete variable domain, with remaining parts taken from reference TRBV5-4 and TRBJ2-1, reads ETGVTQSPTHLIKTRGQQVTLRCSSQSGHNTVSWYQQALGQGPQFIFQYYREEENGRGNFPPRFSGLQFPNYSSELNVNALELDDSALYLCASSLVPGSTYNEQFFGPGTRLTVL.

V usage is TRBV7-9 and J usage is TRBJ2-1, with D possibly TRBD2 on 6 matching bases. V was trimmed by 5 bases and J by 1 base, leaving 15 bases between them. The germline V gene has CDR1 SEHNR and CDR2 FQNEAQ (reference sequence). This CDR3 is built from 16 residues. The CDR3 DNA is TGTGCCAGCAGCCCCCACGGAGGGTGGTCCTACAATGAGCAGTTCTTC. The encoded protein is CASSPHGGWSYNEQFF.

The genes are TRBV19 and TRBJ1-5; no clear D gene. Per germline, CDR1 LNHDA and CDR2 SQIVND (reference sequence). Between the trimmed V and J ends, which lost 3 bases and 3 bases, there was a span of 18 bases. This CDR3 has 17 residues. The CDR3 bases are TGTGCCAGTAGTATGGCGACGTCAGGCGGGAACAATCAGCCCCAGCATTTT. Its translation: CASSMATSGGNNQPQHF.

The V gene is TRBV7-3, the J gene TRBJ1-1; 7 bases map to TRBD1. CDR3 length: 13 residues. Germline lookup yields CDR1 SGHTA and CDR2 FQGTGA. J lost 4 bases, V lost 5 bases, and 4 bases had no gene match. The CDR3 is CASSPDRATEAFF. The CDR3 DNA reads as TGTGCCAGCAGCCCTGACAGGGCCACTGAAGCTTTCTTT.

The table lists this clone with a count of one. The chain has TRBV5-8 and TRBJ2-7; D is unresolved. With 6 bases removed from V and 0 bases from J, the gap between germline ends came to 16 bases. This CDR3 has 15 amino acids. Germline assignment: CDR1 SGHTS and CDR2 YDEGEE. CDR3: CASIPTWASSYEQYF. CDR3 DNA sequence: TGTGCCAGCATTCCAACTTGGGCCAGCTCCTACGAGCAGTACTTC.

The chain has TRBV18 and TRBJ1-2, with D uncertain. Trimming pared 3 bases from V and 6 bases from J, leaving 11 bases between. Germline-derived CDR1 and CDR2 are KGHSH and LQKENI. CDR3 length: 13 residues. Here the CDR3 DNA reads TGTGCCAGCTCACCGGCCAAACAACATGGCTACACCTTC. As protein: CASSPAKQHGYTF.

The chain couples TRBV7-3 to TRBJ2-1; 9 bases agree with TRBD2. Germline CDR1 SGHTA, CDR2 FQGTGA. The CDR3 consists of 16 residues. V lost 4 bases to trimming and J lost 7 bases; unmatched junction nucleotides: 11. CDR3 protein: CASSSMGASGKNEQFF. The CDR3 DNA sequence: TGTGCCAGCAGCTCCATGGGGGCTAGCGGGAAGAATGAGCAGTTCTTC.

The chain employs TRBV7-6 and TRBJ2-3, with 7 bases lining up with TRBD2. Trimming cost V 4 bases and J 4 bases; bases outside gene matches: 20. CDR3 length: 19 residues. Germline V gives CDR1 SGHVS, CDR2 FNYEAQ. For the CDR3, the DNA is TGTGCCAGCAGCTCGGTTCGACCAATCGGGGGAGGGCCCTCAGATACGCAGTATTTT. As protein: CASSSVRPIGGGPSDTQYF. The variable domain in full, with the rest retrieved from reference TRBV7-6 and TRBJ2-3, is GAGVSQSPRYKVTKRGQDVALRCDPISGHVSLYWYRQALGQGPEFLTYFNYEAQQDKSGLPNDRFSAERPEGSISTLTIQRTEQRDSAMYRCASSSVRPIGGGPSDTQYFGPGTRLTVL.

This clone was seen ten or more times. The chain has TRBV5-8 and TRBJ1-5, with TRBD1 identical over 9 bases. Looked up from germline, CDR1 is SGHTS and CDR2 is YDEGEE. The CDR3 spans 17 residues. V dropped 3 bases and J dropped 6; count of bases not matched to a gene: 13. Here the CDR3 reads CASSSGRNDRGFQPQHF. The CDR3 bases are TGTGCCAGCAGCTCGGGGAGGAATGACAGGGGGTTTCAGCCCCAGCATTTT.

V and J are TRBV7-9 and TRBJ1-1; TRBD1 matches at 7 bases. The CDR3 is 15 amino acids. In germline, CDR1 is SEHNR, CDR2 FQNEAQ (reference sequence). Trimming at V came to 6 bases and at J to 4 bases, leaving 11 bases not matched to a gene. The chain's CDR3 is CASSSQGVVGTEAFF. CDR3 nucleotide sequence: TGTGCCAGCAGTTCTCAGGGGGTTGTGGGCACTGAAGCTTTCTTT.

The chain links TRBV15 to TRBJ1-3; tentatively, D is TRBD1 (5 bases). Trimming pared 0 bases from V and 0 bases from J, leaving 12 bases between. This CDR3 region has 17 residues. Per the germline V gene, CDR1 is LNHNV and CDR2 is YYDKDF (reference sequence). CDR3 residues: CATSRDQGGSSGNTIYF. The CDR3 region has the DNA TGTGCCACCAGCAGAGATCAGGGCGGCTCCTCTGGAAACACCATATATTTT.

V is TRBV30 and J is TRBJ1-2; maybe TRBD1 (5 bases). Deletions cut 3 bases from V and 8 bases from J, with 19 bases between. The CDR3 extends over 14 amino acids. Germline V gene sequence: CDR1 GTSNPN, CDR2 SVGIG (reference sequence). CDR3 residues: CAWSRERGIGGYTF. As DNA, the CDR3 is TGTGCCTGGAGCCGAGAAAGGGGAATTGGAGGCTACACCTTC.

The rearrangement links TRBV3-1 (or the pseudogene TRBV3-2) to TRBJ2-1; D is possibly TRBD2 (5 bases). CDR1 and CDR2 (germline): LGHDT, YNNKEL (reference sequence). CDR3 length: 19 amino acids. Trimming pared 0 bases from V and 1 base from J, leaving 19 bases between. The CDR3 sequence is CASSQEVVGLALSYNEQFF. The CDR3 region has the DNA TGTGCCAGCAGCCAAGAGGTGGTCGGGCTAGCACTATCCTACAATGAGCAGTTCTTC.

The rearrangement uses TRBV2 and TRBJ1-2; TRBD1 might be the D (5 bases). Germline V gives CDR1 SNHLY, CDR2 FYNNEI. Trimming left V 3 bases short and J 12 bases short, with 14 bases between. The CDR3 extends over 12 amino acids. The CDR3 coding sequence is TGTGCCAGCAGTGAGAGAAGACAGTCGGACACCTTC. It is translated as CASSERRQSDTF.

This clone turned up a few times. The V call is TRBV7-3, the J call TRBJ1-6, with D maybe TRBD1 (6 bases). This CDR3 has 14 amino acids. The germline V gene encodes CDR1 SGHTA and CDR2 FQGTGA. V lost 5 bases to trimming and J lost 6 bases, with 11 bases between them. The DNA of the CDR3 is TGTGCCAGCAGCCAGGGACAACTTAATTCACCCCTCCACTTT. This gives the protein CASSQGQLNSPLHF. Filled out from reference TRBV7-3 and TRBJ1-6, the complete variable domain reads GAGVSQTPSNKVTEKGKYVELRCDPISGHTALYWYRQSLGQGPEFLIYFQGTGAADDSGLPNDRFFAVRPEGSVSTLKIQRTERGDSAVYLCASSQGQLNSPLHFGNGTRLTVT.

V usage is TRBV6-5 and J usage is TRBJ1-2; perhaps TRBD1 as D (5 bases). The CDR3 extends over 14 amino acids. The V and J ends lost 8 bases and 2 bases respectively, with 15 bases between them. Germline loops: CDR1 MNHEY, CDR2 SVGAGI. This CDR3 reads CASHHTGLNYGYTF. The CDR3 DNA follows: TGTGCCAGCCACCATACGGGACTCAACTATGGCTACACCTTC.

V and J are TRBV6-2 or TRBV6-3 and TRBJ1-5; D is unclear. CDR1 and CDR2 from the germline V gene are MNHEY and SVGEGT. The length of the CDR3 is 13 residues. The V and J ends lost 3 bases and 6 bases respectively, with 9 bases between them. The CDR3 region is CASSYQDTQPQHF. Written as DNA, the CDR3 is TGTGCCAGCAGTTATCAAGACACTCAGCCCCAGCATTTT.

The V call is TRBV6-2 or TRBV6-3, the J call TRBJ2-3, with D possibly matching TRBD2 (6 bases). Germline V gene sequence: CDR1 MNHEY, CDR2 SVGEGT. The CDR3 is made up of 15 amino acids. The V and J ends lost 2 bases and 3 bases respectively, with 12 bases between them. The DNA of the CDR3 is TGTGCCAGCAGTTACGCGCGGGGCCTAACAGATACGCAGTATTTT. Protein product: CASSYARGLTDTQYF.

This clone was observed once. As DNA, the CDR3 is TGCGCCAGCAGCCCCGCTAGGGATTCAGGGCCTCAAGAGACCCAGTACTTC. It is translated as CASSPARDSGPQETQYF. This chain connects TRBV5-1 to TRBJ2-5, with D possibly being TRBD1 (5 bases). This CDR3 has 17 amino acids. Between the trimmed V and J ends, which lost 4 bases and 2 bases, there was a span of 21 bases. CDR1 and CDR2 (germline): SGHRS, YFSETQ.

As regards this clone: Other nucleotide sequences in the sample specify the same CDR3. The chain couples TRBV7-6 to TRBJ1-5; D is uncertain. Trimming stripped 1 base from V and 0 bases from J, with 7 bases between. Per germline, CDR1 SGHVS and CDR2 FNYEAQ. The CDR3 extends over 15 amino acids. For the CDR3, the DNA is TGTGCCAGCAGCTTAGATTCCTTTAGCAATCAGCCCCAGCATTTT. Its protein is CASSLDSFSNQPQHF.

As DNA, the CDR3 is TGCGCCAGCAGCTCTCAAGACAGGGCAGGGTATGGCTACACCTTC. Its translation: CASSSQDRAGYGYTF. The chain employs TRBV5-1 and TRBJ1-2; 7 nucleotides line up with TRBD1. J lost 5 bases, V lost 3 bases, and 10 bases had no gene match. The CDR3 totals 15 residues. Germline V CDR1 and CDR2: SGHRS, YFSETQ.

The chain carries TRBV9 and TRBJ2-3; 8 bases match TRBD2. The V and J ends lost 4 bases and 1 base, in that order; junction bases with no gene match: 11. CDR1 SGDLS and CDR2 YYNGEE come from the germline V gene. This CDR3 has 17 amino acids. CDR3 sequence: CASSSRGEAGGTDTQYF. DNA of the CDR3: TGTGCCAGCAGCTCCCGGGGGGAAGCGGGAGGCACAGATACGCAGTATTTT.

This clone was found a few times. The gene calls are TRBV28 and TRBJ2-7, with D tentatively TRBD1 (5 bases). V lost 3 bases and J 1 base, leaving 16 bases between the germline ends. The CDR3 runs 16 residues. Per the germline V gene, CDR1 is MDHEN and CDR2 is SYDVKM. The CDR3 loop reads CASSFDWGVRSYEQYF. Here the CDR3 DNA reads TGTGCCAGCAGTTTCGATTGGGGCGTCAGGTCCTACGAGCAGTACTTC.